This T cell receptor beta chain was observed in a study of chronic HIV infection and antiretroviral therapy. Germline CDR1 and CDR2: LGHDT and YNNKEL (reference sequence). The CDR3 extends over 14 amino acids. Trimming removed 4 bases at V and 4 bases at J, with 13 bases between. TCRdb passed the 5' RACE reads through MiXCR, listing each CDR3 protein once. This table holds roughly 50,000 distinct CDR3 sequences, under 20% found once. This receptor was obtained from an adult who had HIV and had not received antiretroviral therapy, or was an uninfected healthy control (not recorded which). Sequencing input: peripheral blood. The chain uses TRBV3-1 and TRBJ1-2; D ambiguous. CDR3 amino acids: CASSPIRALYGYTF. The CDR3 DNA sequence: TGTGCCAGCAGCCCAATAAGAGCTCTCTATGGCTACACCTTC.